This TCR beta chain was sequenced for a study of identical twins. On this clonotype itself: Its antigen is undetermined.

Study conclusions and caveats: Abundant beta clonotypes from cord blood bore fewer insertions; memory repertoires lacked this pattern.

Germline values: CDR1 MNHEY, CDR2 SMNVEV (reference sequence). The CDR3 covers 15 residues. The V gene end was trimmed by 2 bases and the J gene end by 3 bases; junction bases not matched to a gene: 3. TCRdb reprocessed the 5' RACE reads with MiXCR, giving one entry per CDR3 protein. This table holds 1.5 million to 2 million distinct CDR3 sequences, about 30% found once. Sequenced sample: cord blood. V is TRBV27 and J is TRBJ2-7; TRBD2 aligns across 11 bases. This TCR was recovered from a newborn girl in good health. CDR3 DNA: TGTGCCAGCAGTTTAAATAGCGGGAGGGTCTACGAGCAGTACTTC. It is translated as CASSLNSGRVYEQYF.